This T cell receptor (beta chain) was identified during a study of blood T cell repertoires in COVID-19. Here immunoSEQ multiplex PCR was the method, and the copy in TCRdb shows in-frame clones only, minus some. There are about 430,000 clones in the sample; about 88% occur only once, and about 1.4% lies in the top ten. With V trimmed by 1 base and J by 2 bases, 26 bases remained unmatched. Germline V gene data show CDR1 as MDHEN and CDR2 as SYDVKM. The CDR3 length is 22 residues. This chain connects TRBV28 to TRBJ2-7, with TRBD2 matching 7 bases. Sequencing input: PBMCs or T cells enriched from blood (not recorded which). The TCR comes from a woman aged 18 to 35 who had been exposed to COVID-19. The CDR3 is CASSLLWATSPLMAGATYEQYF. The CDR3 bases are TGTGCCAGCAGTTTATTATGGGCCACGTCCCCCCTAATGGCGGGAGCGACCTACGAGCAGTACTTC.